The 25 T cell receptor beta chains given below trace back to one sample, sequenced in a study of blood T cell repertoires in COVID-19. TCRdb's table, derived via immunoSEQ multiplex PCR, lists solely in-frame clones and lacks some. The sample lists approximately 350,000 clones; 86% were seen once. The sample consisted of peripheral blood. These receptors all stem from a woman between 55 and 75 years old with COVID-19, enrolled during active disease.

The chain has TRBV10-1 and TRBJ2-1, with 15 bases fitting TRBD2. Germline values: CDR1 WNHNN, CDR2 SYGVQD (reference sequence). There are 15 residues in the CDR3. After removal of 5 bases from V and 7 bases from J, the junction contained 3 bases not matched to a gene. CDR3 amino acids: CASSTGTSGGNEQFF. For the CDR3, the DNA is TGCGCCAGCAGTACCGGGACTAGCGGGGGGAATGAGCAGTTCTTC.

This clone has just a few counts. This sequence joins TRBV5-1 and TRBJ2-2, with TRBD2 identical over 7 bases. The CDR3 contains 16 residues. The junction had 13 bases not matched to a gene; V was cut back by 6 bases and J by 5 bases. Germline CDR1 is SGHRS and CDR2 is YFSETQ. CDR3 nucleotide sequence: TGCGCCAGCACCACACCCTCGGGGGGAGGTACCGGGGAGCTGTTTTTT. Encoded protein: CASTTPSGGGTGELFF.

This clone was observed a single time. The rearrangement joins TRBV6-5 to TRBJ1-5; 7 bases align to TRBD1. The CDR3 is made up of 15 amino acids. The germline CDR1 and CDR2 sequences are MNHEY and SVGAGI. V dropped 6 bases and J dropped 0; count of bases not matched to a gene: 5. CDR3 nucleotide sequence: TGTGCCAGCAGACCGGGACAGTATAGCAATCAGCCCCAGCATTTT. Translated: CASRPGQYSNQPQHF.

This chain joins TRBV5-6 and TRBJ1-2; 9 bases agree with TRBD1. The CDR3 has 15 amino acids. Looked up from germline, CDR1 is SGHDT and CDR2 is YYEEEE. Losses at the gene ends were 4 bases for V and 2 bases for J; bases not matched to a gene: 6. The CDR3 protein is CASSRDRANNYGYTF. CDR3 DNA sequence: TGTGCCAGCAGCAGGGACAGGGCCAACAACTATGGCTACACCTTC.

This clone was counted ten times or more. The J gene is TRBJ1-1, the V gene TRBV4-1; TRBD1 is a possible D gene (5 bases). V gave up 1 base and J gave up 1 base, with 19 bases separating them. The germline CDR1 and CDR2 sequences are MGHRA and YSYEKL. This CDR3 is 18 amino acids long. The CDR3 reads CASSQVPSLSGSNTEAFF. The CDR3 region has the DNA TGCGCCAGCAGCCAAGTGCCTAGTCTTTCAGGGTCGAACACTGAAGCTTTCTTT.

Comments on this clone: Other DNA sequences in the sample encode the same CDR3. The genes are TRBV5-6 and TRBJ2-7; the D gene is possibly TRBD1 (5 bases). This CDR3 is built from 13 residues. V lost 0 bases, J lost 3 bases, and 7 bases lay in between. The germline V gene has CDR1 SGHDT and CDR2 YYEEEE. The CDR3 spells CASSLGQSYEQYF. The CDR3 DNA reads TGTGCCAGCAGCTTGGGACAGAGCTACGAGCAGTACTTC.

V is TRBV11-2 and J is TRBJ2-3, with 10 bases aligning to TRBD2. CDR1 is SGHAT and CDR2 is FQNNGV in the germline V gene. Trimming took 1 base from V and 2 from J; bases not matched to a gene: 3. The CDR3 is 16 amino acids. This CDR3 reads CASSLVAGGPTDTQYF. CDR3 in DNA: TGTGCCAGCAGCTTAGTAGCGGGGGGCCCCACAGATACGCAGTATTTT.

The V gene is TRBV7-3, the J gene TRBJ2-1; 9 bases fit TRBD2. V was pared by 5 bases and J by 9 bases, with 14 bases of the junction left unmatched. The germline V gene encodes CDR1 SGHTA and CDR2 FQGTGA. The CDR3 sequence is 16 residues long. CDR3 sequence: CASSPSGVAGVGEQFF. The CDR3 nucleotides read TGTGCCAGCAGCCCGAGCGGGGTAGCGGGGGTCGGTGAGCAGTTCTTC.

The J gene is TRBJ2-5, the V gene TRBV6-5; a weak D match, TRBD1 (6 bases). Germline V gives CDR1 MNHEY, CDR2 SVGAGI. There are 15 residues in the CDR3. The V end lost 3 bases, the J end lost 2 bases, and 13 bases lay between the germline ends. CDR3 in amino acids: CASSYGRGWQETQYF. The CDR3 coding sequence is TGTGCCAGCAGTTATGGCAGGGGTTGGCAAGAGACCCAGTACTTC.

The rearrangement uses TRBV19 and TRBJ2-3; D is possibly TRBD1 (6 bases). The CDR3 is 13 amino acids. Trimming stripped 5 bases from V and 5 bases from J, with 11 bases between. Germline V gene data show CDR1 as LNHDA and CDR2 as SQIVND (reference sequence). The CDR3 nucleotides are TGTGCCAGTAGTTTCAAGACAGGAGATACGCAGTATTTT. The encoded protein is CASSFKTGDTQYF.

This clone was counted a few times. The CDR3 region has the DNA TGTGCCAGCAGCAAAGGACCGTCGGGGAGAAACACCGGGGAGCTGTTTTTT. It is translated as CASSKGPSGRNTGELFF. The gene calls are TRBV21-1 and TRBJ2-2; TRBD2 is taken as the D call from the table, unchecked against the DNA. TRBV21-1 has pseudogene status. The CDR3 has 17 residues.

This chain connects TRBV9 to TRBJ2-1, with TRBD2 identical over 9 bases. This CDR3 is 15 amino acids long. J gave up 4 bases and V 5 bases, and 7 bases lay outside the gene matches. The germline gives CDR1 SGDLS, CDR2 YYNGEE. CDR3 sequence: CASSKAGGPYNEQFF. As DNA, the CDR3 is TGTGCCAGCAGTAAGGCGGGGGGGCCGTACAATGAGCAGTTCTTC. The full variable domain, rest sourced from reference TRBV9 and TRBJ2-1, is DSGVTQTPKHLITATGQRVTLRCSPRSGDLSVYWYQQSLDQGLQFLIQYYNGEERAKGNILERFSAQQFPDLHSELNLSSLELGDSALYFCASSKAGGPYNEQFFGPGTRLTVL.

The chain joins TRBV5-1 to TRBJ1-2, with D uncertain. Germline V gene data show CDR1 as SGHRS and CDR2 as YFSETQ. Trimming left V 0 bases short and J 0 bases short, with 12 bases between. CDR3 length: 16 residues. This chain's CDR3 is CASSLAIRRANYGYTF. Written as DNA, the CDR3 is TGCGCCAGCAGCTTGGCCATTCGGAGAGCTAACTATGGCTACACCTTC.

V usage is TRBV27 and J usage is TRBJ2-5; 8 bases fit TRBD1. Per germline, CDR1 MNHEY and CDR2 SMNVEV (reference sequence). V dropped 4 bases and J dropped 4; count of bases not matched to a gene: 8. CDR3 length: 15 residues. This CDR3 reads CASSSRGRLVETQYF. CDR3 nucleotides: TGTGCCAGCAGTTCCAGGGGGCGATTGGTAGAGACCCAGTACTTC.

This clone turned up a few times. The chain joins TRBV20-1 to TRBJ1-1; D perhaps matches TRBD1 (5 bases). The V gene's germline CDR1 is DFQATT and CDR2 SNEGSKA (reference sequence). Trimming removed 3 bases from V and 0 bases from J, with 11 bases in between. CDR3 length: 14 amino acids. CDR3 region: CSASGRGMNTEAFF. Written as DNA, the CDR3 is TGCAGTGCTAGTGGGAGGGGCATGAACACTGAAGCTTTCTTT.

V and J are TRBV11-3 and TRBJ1-6; possible D gene TRBD1, 6 bases. The CDR3 covers 18 residues. Trimming pared 0 bases from V and 0 bases from J, leaving 12 bases between. Germline V lookup: CDR1 SGHNT, CDR2 YENEEA. The CDR3 DNA sequence: TGTGCCAGCAGCTTAGATCAAACAGGGAGCTCCTATAATTCACCCCTCCACTTT. Its translation: CASSLDQTGSSYNSPLHF.

The chain joins TRBV2 to TRBJ1-4, with a tentative D call TRBD1 (6 bases). The length of the CDR3 is 13 residues. Looked up from germline, CDR1 is SNHLY and CDR2 is FYNNEI. Deletions cut 7 bases from V and 4 bases from J, with 10 bases between. The CDR3 DNA is TGTGCCAGCACCAGGGGCCTTAATGAAAAACTGTTTTTT. Amino acid sequence: CASTRGLNEKLFF. The full variable domain, with the rest looked up from reference TRBV2 and TRBJ1-4, is EPEVTQTPSHQVTQMGQEVILRCVPISNHLYFYWYRQILGQKVEFLVSFYNNEISEKSEIFDDQFSVERPDGSNFTLKIRSTKLEDSAMYFCASTRGLNEKLFFGSGTQLSVL.

The chain combines TRBV2 with TRBJ1-5; D not resolved. Trimming shortened V by 5 bases and J by 4 bases, and 9 bases separated the two germline ends. Germline-derived CDR1 and CDR2 are SNHLY and FYNNEI. This CDR3 contains 13 residues. The CDR3 region is CASSTGDNQPQHF. CDR3 coding DNA: TGTGCCAGCAGTACCGGGGATAATCAGCCCCAGCATTTT. Full variable domain (missing parts from reference TRBV2 and TRBJ1-5): EPEVTQTPSHQVTQMGQEVILRCVPISNHLYFYWYRQILGQKVEFLVSFYNNEISEKSEIFDDQFSVERPDGSNFTLKIRSTKLEDSAMYFCASSTGDNQPQHFGDGTRLSIL.

This clone occurred once. The chain joins TRBV5-1 to TRBJ2-6; weak D call: TRBD2 (5 bases). Germline V gene lookup returns CDR1 SGHRS and CDR2 YFSETQ. Trimming shortened V by 4 bases and J by 2 bases, and 25 bases separated the two germline ends. The CDR3 covers 20 residues. CDR3 in amino acids: CASSSFSIFLPGTGANVLTF. The CDR3 DNA reads as TGCGCCAGCAGCAGCTTCTCAATATTCCTCCCCGGGACTGGGGCCAACGTCCTGACTTTC.

This chain links TRBV18 with TRBJ2-3; no reliable D call. The germline V gene has CDR1 KGHSH and CDR2 LQKENI. The ends were cut back, 0 bases at V and 4 bases at J, with 8 bases in the middle. The CDR3 sequence is 14 residues long. The CDR3 reads CASSPPADSDTQYF. CDR3 bases: TGTGCCAGCTCACCACCGGCGGATTCAGATACGCAGTATTTT.

This clone was recorded once. The J gene is TRBJ2-7, the V gene TRBV3-1 (or the pseudogene TRBV3-2); 9 positions match TRBD1. CDR3 size: 14 residues. Germline V gene data show CDR1 as LGHDT and CDR2 as YNNKEL (reference sequence). Trimming cost V 3 bases and J 10 bases; bases outside gene matches: 10. CDR3 bases: TGTGCCAGCAGCCAGGGATGGACAGGGGAGGAACAGTACTTC. It translates to CASSQGWTGEEQYF.

This chain connects TRBV6-4 to TRBJ1-2, with D uncertain. The germline V gene encodes CDR1 MRHNA and CDR2 SNTAGT. There are 13 residues in the CDR3. Trimming left V 2 bases short and J 5 bases short, with 9 bases between. CDR3 protein: CASSDPSSYGYTF. CDR3 in DNA: TGTGCCAGCAGTGACCCCTCTTCTTATGGCTACACCTTC.

The J gene is TRBJ1-6, the V gene TRBV6-6, with 9 nucleotides matching TRBD1. The length of the CDR3 is 16 residues. V was pared by 1 base and J by 7 bases, with 5 bases of the junction left unmatched. Germline V gene data show CDR1 as MNHNY and CDR2 as SVGAGI (reference sequence). CDR3 amino acids: CASSYLAQGANSPLHF. For the CDR3, the DNA is TGTGCCAGCAGTTACTTAGCACAGGGGGCCAATTCACCCCTCCACTTT.

This clone showed up just once. This chain joins TRBV11-2 and TRBJ2-1; maybe TRBD2 (6 bases). CDR3 length: 13 residues. The germline V gene encodes CDR1 SGHAT and CDR2 FQNNGV. V dropped 5 bases and J dropped 9 bases, with 14 bases sitting between them. CDR3 in DNA: TGTGCCAGCAGCGCCCGGGACTCCGCTGAGCAGTTCTTC. It codes for CASSARDSAEQFF. The variable domain in full, with the rest retrieved from reference TRBV11-2 and TRBJ2-1, is EAGVAQSPRYKIIEKRQSVAFWCNPISGHATLYWYQQILGQGPKLLIQFQNNGVVDDSQLPKDRFSAERLKGVDSTLKIQPAKLEDSAVYLCASSARDSAEQFFGPGTRLTVL.

The rearrangement links TRBV19 to TRBJ1-5, with 9 positions matching TRBD1. Germline lookup yields CDR1 LNHDA and CDR2 SQIVND (reference sequence). The CDR3 is made up of 14 amino acids. Losses at the gene ends were 10 bases for V and 2 bases for J; bases not matched to a gene: 6. CDR3 sequence: CATEDRGRNQPQHF. The CDR3 DNA sequence: TGTGCCACCGAGGACAGGGGTCGCAATCAGCCCCAGCATTTT. The full variable domain, rest sourced from reference TRBV19 and TRBJ1-5, is DGGITQSPKYLFRKEGQNVTLSCEQNLNHDAMYWYRQDPGQGLRLIYYSQIVNDFQKGDIAEGYSVSREKKESFPLTVTSAQKNPTAFYLCATEDRGRNQPQHFGDGTRLSIL.